A single sample is the source of the 8 T cell receptor beta chains below, sequenced in a study of CD8+ T cells in alopecia areata (dated by TCRdb to 2016 to 2019). Libraries came from the immunoSEQ multiplex PCR assay. For TCR sequencing, RNA was extracted from every sample and reverse transcribed into cDNA to serve as template. TCRdb re-hosts the immuneACCESS table, in-frame sequences only. Its copies lack some clones; in the studies checked, an unresolved V gene accounts for under half of them, and the cause for the rest is not known. Present in this sample are approximately 210,000 clones, around three fifths of which were seen just once. 0.85% to 1.3% of the sample is in the top ten clones. The time point label of this sample denotes: about 5 months on oral tofacitinib. In the paper's terms, the treatment or condition label means: oral pan-JAK inhibitor, 5-10 mg twice daily. Sample: CD4+ T cells sorted from blood, taken at week 24, from a patient treated with tofacitinib. These receptor sequences come from a human donor with alopecia areata.

This chain connects TRBV25-1 to TRBJ2-2; possible D gene TRBD1, 6 bases. Trimming pared 6 bases from V and 1 base from J, leaving 18 bases between. The germline gives CDR1 MGHDK, CDR2 SYGVNS. This CDR3 region has 17 residues. The CDR3 DNA sequence: TGTGCCAGCAGCCAGCGCCAGGGGTCGGGGAACACCGGGGAGCTGTTTTTT. Protein sequence: CASSQRQGSGNTGELFF.

The gene calls are TRBV15 and TRBJ1-5, with D tentatively TRBD1 (5 bases). Germline CDR1 and CDR2: LNHNV and YYDKDF (reference sequence). The V end was cut by 8 bases, the J end by 4 bases, with 12 bases between. This CDR3 spans 13 amino acids. Here the CDR3 DNA reads TGTGCCACCTCCGACAGAGATAATCAGCCCCAGCATTTT. This codes for CATSDRDNQPQHF.

The genes are TRBV29-1 and TRBJ2-7; 9 bases fit TRBD1. Germline-derived CDR1 and CDR2 are SQVTM and ANQGSEA. The V segment lost 7 bases and the J segment 2 bases; nucleotides outside the gene matches: 12. The CDR3 loop spans 15 amino acids. The CDR3 reads CSATPGQGQTYEQYF. The CDR3 nucleotides are TGCAGCGCAACGCCGGGACAGGGACAAACCTACGAGCAGTACTTC.

This clone showed up just a few times. The chain recombines TRBV19 with TRBJ2-7; unclear D gene. V was trimmed by 5 bases and J by 4 bases, leaving 9 bases between them. Germline V gene sequence: CDR1 LNHDA, CDR2 SQIVND (reference sequence). This CDR3 is 12 amino acids long. The CDR3, as DNA: TGTGCCAGTAGTTCCCCTCAATACGAGCAGTACTTC. Translated: CASSSPQYEQYF.

The chain employs TRBV11-2 and TRBJ1-1; no clear D. Trimming pared 0 bases from V and 0 bases from J, leaving 2 bases between. Germline V CDR1 and CDR2: SGHAT, FQNNGV. The CDR3 is 13 amino acids. The CDR3 region is CASSLDMNTEAFF. CDR3 DNA sequence: TGTGCCAGCAGCTTAGACATGAACACTGAAGCTTTCTTT.

The table lists this clone with many counts. V usage is TRBV6-6 and J usage is TRBJ2-5; D is uncertain. With 5 bases removed from V and 1 base from J, the gap between germline ends came to 11 bases. The V gene's germline CDR1 is MNHNY and CDR2 SVGAGI (reference sequence). The CDR3 loop spans 14 amino acids. The CDR3, as DNA: TGTGCCAGCAGTCCCCGGGCCCCCCAAGAGACCCAGTACTTC. Translation gives CASSPRAPQETQYF.

This clone has just a few counts. CDR3 amino acids: CASSGAGSYNEQFF. The DNA of the CDR3 is TGTGCCAGCTCTGGGGCGGGCTCCTACAATGAGCAGTTCTTC. V is TRBV6-6 and J is TRBJ2-1, with D possibly being TRBD1 or TRBD2 (5 bases each). This CDR3 has 14 amino acids. V was shortened by 8 bases and J by 0 bases, with 11 bases between the two germline ends. CDR1 and CDR2 (germline): MNHNY, SVGAGI (reference sequence).

The chain combines TRBV15 with TRBJ2-3; D uncertain. In germline, CDR1 is LNHNV, CDR2 YYDKDF (reference sequence). The V and J ends lost 1 base and 1 base respectively, with 12 bases between them. CDR3 length: 16 residues. For the CDR3, the DNA is TGTGCCACCAGCAGAGGGGTCCAGCGCCGCACAGATACGCAGTATTTT. This sequence encodes CATSRGVQRRTDTQYF.